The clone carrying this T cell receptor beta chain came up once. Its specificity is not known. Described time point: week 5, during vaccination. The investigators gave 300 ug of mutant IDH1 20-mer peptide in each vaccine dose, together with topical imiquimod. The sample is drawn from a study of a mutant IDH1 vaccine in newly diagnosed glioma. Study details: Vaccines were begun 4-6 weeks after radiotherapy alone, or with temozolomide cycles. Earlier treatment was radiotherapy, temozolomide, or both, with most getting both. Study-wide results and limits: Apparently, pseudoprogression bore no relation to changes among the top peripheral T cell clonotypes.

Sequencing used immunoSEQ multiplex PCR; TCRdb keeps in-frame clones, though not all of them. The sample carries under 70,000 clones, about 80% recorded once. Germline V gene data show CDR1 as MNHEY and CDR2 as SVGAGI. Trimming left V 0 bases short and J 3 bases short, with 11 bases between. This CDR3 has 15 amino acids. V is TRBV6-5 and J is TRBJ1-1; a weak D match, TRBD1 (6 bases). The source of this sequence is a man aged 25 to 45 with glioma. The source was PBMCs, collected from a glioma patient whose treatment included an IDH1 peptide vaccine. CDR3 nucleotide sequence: TGTGCCAGCAGTTACTCGAGAGGGGGTTACACTGAAGCTTTCTTT. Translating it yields CASSYSRGGYTEAFF.